A selection of T cell receptor beta chains follows, all from one sample in a study of blood T cell repertoires in COVID-19. Method: immunoSEQ multiplex PCR; TCRdb's copy keeps in-frame clones and lacks some. The sample gives about 270,000 clones, around 90% of which show up once; approximately 2.2% is in the top ten. Sequencing was performed on peripheral blood. These receptors originate from a man over 45 with acute or convalescent COVID-19. Both conserved end residues are part of each CDR3. The D gene is left open where the match is weak. Only some rows state a clone size, as once, few, many or a class for expanded clones.

j_gene | d_gene | abundance | v_gene | CDR3aa | CDR3nt
TRBJ1-2 | NA | once | TRBV6-1 | CASSEFEAYYGYTF | TGTGCCAGCAGTGAATTTGAGGCCTACTATGGCTACACCTTC
TRBJ2-3 | TRBD1 | many | TRBV5-1 | CASSGQGAADTQYF | TGCGCCAGCAGTGGCCAGGGGGCGGCAGATACGCAGTATTTT
TRBJ2-7 | NA | NA | TRBV28 | CASRLGGLYEQYF | TGTGCCAGCAGATTGGGGGGGCTCTACGAGCAGTACTTC
TRBJ2-1 | TRBD2 | NA | TRBV6-4 | CASSGPGLAKFF | TGTGCCAGCAGTGGGCCGGGACTAGCCAAGTTCTTC
TRBJ2-2 | NA | once | TRBV5-4 | CASSLDSLAGELFF | TGTGCCAGCAGCTTGGACAGCCTGGCCGGGGAGCTGTTTTTT
TRBJ1-5 | TRBD1 | NA | TRBV6-5 | CASSFRGDQPQHF | TGTGCCAGCAGTTTCAGGGGGGATCAGCCCCAGCATTTT
TRBJ1-3 | NA | NA | TRBV3-1/TRBV3-2 | CASGGGTGNTIYF | TGTGCCAGCGGGGGGGGCACTGGAAACACCATATATTTT
TRBJ1-5 | NA | NA | TRBV30 | CAWSAPMGHFNQPQHF | TGTGCCTGGAGTGCCCCGATGGGGCATTTTAATCAGCCCCAGCATTTT
TRBJ2-6 | NA | NA | TRBV6-5 | CASSTHSSGANVLTF | TGTGCCAGCAGTACCCACAGCTCTGGGGCCAACGTCCTGACTTTC
TRBJ1-6 | NA | NA | TRBV27 | CASRQGVSPLHF | TGTGCCAGCAGACAGGGAGTTTCACCCCTCCACTTT
TRBJ1-4 | NA | NA | TRBV5-4 | CASSTGLMTNEKLFF | TGTGCCAGCAGCACCGGTTTAATGACTAATGAAAAACTGTTTTTT
TRBJ2-7 | TRBD1 | NA | TRBV2 | CASSAPRDRVNEQYF | TGTGCCAGCAGCGCCCCGCGGGACAGGGTAAACGAGCAGTACTTC
TRBJ2-7 | NA | NA | TRBV19 | CASSPFQGIVSYEQYF | TGTGCCAGTAGTCCGTTCCAGGGAATCGTCTCCTACGAGCAGTACTTC
TRBJ1-5 | NA | NA | TRBV15 | CATSRYRERDQPQHF | TGTGCCACCAGCAGATACAGGGAGCGCGATCAGCCCCAGCATTTT
TRBJ1-4 | TRBD1 | NA | TRBV10-3 | CAISEPGGGAGKEKLFF | TGTGCCATCAGTGAGCCGGGAGGGGGCGCAGGTAAAGAAAAACTGTTTTTT
TRBJ2-1 | NA | NA | TRBV7-2 | CASSLDRDSSSNEQFF | TGTGCCAGCAGCCTAGACCGGGACTCCTCTTCCAATGAGCAGTTCTTC
TRBJ2-5 | NA | NA | TRBV14 | CASSRVRETQYF | TGTGCCAGCAGCCGCGTGAGGGAGACCCAGTACTTC